This T cell receptor (beta chain) was captured by sequencing in a study of cytomegalovirus exposure and HLA in healthy donors. CDR1 is SGHRS, CDR2 YFSETQ, per germline. V lost 5 bases and J 2 bases, leaving 20 bases between the germline ends. The CDR3 length is 16 residues. It was with 60 Vbeta and 13 Jbeta primers that the PCR ran. In the original analysis: Some 9.9 million shared chains were among some 75 million unique TCR beta chains counted in a later analysis. The assay was immunoSEQ multiplex PCR, and TCRdb's table has in-frame clones only and misses some. The V and J calls and clone size are taken from that table; D and trimming were inferred from the DNA. The sample has over 200,000 clones; about 72% are singletons.

The sequencing sample was made of PBMCs. The sequence was collected from a male donor in good health and CMV-seronegative. The V call is TRBV5-1, the J call TRBJ2-7, with D possibly matching TRBD2 (7 bases). CDR3 region: CASSSTGGPPTYEQYF. CDR3 nucleotide sequence: TGCGCCAGCAGTTCAACCGGGGGGCCCCCGACCTACGAGCAGTACTTC.